This TCR beta chain was observed in a study of CXCR3-negative and CXCR3-positive naive CD8 T cells. Germline V gene data show CDR1 as DFQATT and CDR2 as SNEGSKA (reference sequence). This CDR3 is built from 15 residues. Triplicate sorting captured about 320,000 cells each from every CD8+ T cell subset. Via 5' RACE with UMI labels, TRB cDNA libraries were prepared. From its re-call of the 5' RACE reads, TCRdb lists each CDR3 protein once, without DNA. The sample includes over 100,000 distinct CDR3 sequences. The TCR comes from a human donor in good health. Some clones in this sample may be carry-over from other donors' samples. The sequenced sample consisted of naive CXCR3- CD8+ T cells from blood. The subset: CD45RO-CCR7+CD27+CD95- naive CD8+ T cells lacking CXCR3 (TNR3-). The chain recombines TRBV20-1 with TRBJ2-3; there is no DNA to check the TCRdb D call of TRBD1. CDR3 protein: CSARKLGGLGDTQYF.